This T cell receptor beta chain was recovered during a study of cytomegalovirus exposure and HLA in healthy donors. Study background: Unique TCRs from HLA-typed donors, 65 million to 85 million of them, were held in an early data release.

Germline CDR1 is LGHNT and CDR2 is FRNRAP. CDR3 length equals 15 residues. J lost 1 base, V lost 6 bases, and 4 bases had no gene match. On this clone: Its antigen is not identified.

Study observations and caveats: A later look showed TCR association rates differing by HLA locus, highest for DRB1 and lowest for HLA-C. Presence/absence analyses rested on an assumption that sequencing depth was roughly uniform across donors. The study flagged approximately 180 TCR beta chains as cytomegalovirus-associated.

PCR involved 60 Vbeta and 13 Jbeta primers. The repertoire was sequenced with immunoSEQ multiplex PCR; TCRdb's copy has only in-frame clones and lacks some. The repertoire has 90,000 or so clones, 80% of them found once; the top ten carry approximately 23%. V usage is TRBV12-5 and J usage is TRBJ2-2; 8 bases fit TRBD1. The sequencing sample was made of PBMCs. The clonotype originates from a woman aged 45-65 years in good health and CMV-seropositive. The CDR3 loop reads CASGKGQVNTGELFF. The CDR3 DNA is TGTGCTAGTGGAAAGGGACAGGTGAACACCGGGGAGCTGTTTTTT. Together with reference TRBV12-5 and TRBJ2-2, the CDR3 gives the full variable domain: DARVTQTPRHKVTEMGQEVTMRCQPILGHNTVFWYRQTMMQGLELLAYFRNRAPLDDSGMPKDRFSAEMPDATLATLKIQPSEPRDSAVYFCASGKGQVNTGELFFGEGSRLTVL.